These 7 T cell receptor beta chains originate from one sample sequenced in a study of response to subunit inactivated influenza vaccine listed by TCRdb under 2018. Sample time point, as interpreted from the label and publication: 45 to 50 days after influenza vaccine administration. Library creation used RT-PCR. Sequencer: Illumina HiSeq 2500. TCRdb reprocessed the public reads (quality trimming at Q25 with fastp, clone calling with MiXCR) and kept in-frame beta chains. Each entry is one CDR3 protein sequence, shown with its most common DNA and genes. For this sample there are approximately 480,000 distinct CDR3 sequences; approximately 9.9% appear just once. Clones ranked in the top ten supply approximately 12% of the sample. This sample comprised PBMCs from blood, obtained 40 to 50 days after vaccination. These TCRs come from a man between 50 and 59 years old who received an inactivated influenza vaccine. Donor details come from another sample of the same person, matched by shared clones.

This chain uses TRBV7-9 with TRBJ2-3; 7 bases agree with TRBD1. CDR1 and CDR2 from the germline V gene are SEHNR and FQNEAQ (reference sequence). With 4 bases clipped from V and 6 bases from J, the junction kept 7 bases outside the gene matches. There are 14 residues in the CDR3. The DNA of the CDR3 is TGTGCCAGCAGCTCTCGGACAGGTCCCGATACGCAGTATTTT. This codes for CASSSRTGPDTQYF. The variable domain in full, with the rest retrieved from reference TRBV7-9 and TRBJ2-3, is DTGVSQNPRHKITKRGQNVTFRCDPISEHNRLYWYRQTLGQGPEFLTYFQNEAQLEKSRLLSDRFSAERPKGSFSTLEIQRTEQGDSAMYLCASSSRTGPDTQYFGPGTRLTVL.

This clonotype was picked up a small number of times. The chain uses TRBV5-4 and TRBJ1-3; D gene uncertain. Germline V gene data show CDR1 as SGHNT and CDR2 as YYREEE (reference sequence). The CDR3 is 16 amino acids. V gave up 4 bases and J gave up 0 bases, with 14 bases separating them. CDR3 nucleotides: TGTGCCAGCAGCGCGCGGGCTCCGGACTCTGGAAACACCATATATTTT. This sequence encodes CASSARAPDSGNTIYF.

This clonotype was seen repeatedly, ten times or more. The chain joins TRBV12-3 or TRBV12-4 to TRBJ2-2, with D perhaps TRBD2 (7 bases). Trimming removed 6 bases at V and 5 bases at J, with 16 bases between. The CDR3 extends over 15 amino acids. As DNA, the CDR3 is TGTGCCAGCAGCCCCGCGGGGGCGGAAACCGGGGAGCTGTTTTTT. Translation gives CASSPAGAETGELFF.

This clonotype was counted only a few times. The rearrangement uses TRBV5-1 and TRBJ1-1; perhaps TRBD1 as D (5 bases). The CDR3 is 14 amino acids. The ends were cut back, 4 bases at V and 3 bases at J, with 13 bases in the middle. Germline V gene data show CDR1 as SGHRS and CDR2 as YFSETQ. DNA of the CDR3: TGCGCCAGCAGCCCAACAGGTTTGGACACTGAAGCTTTCTTT. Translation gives CASSPTGLDTEAFF.

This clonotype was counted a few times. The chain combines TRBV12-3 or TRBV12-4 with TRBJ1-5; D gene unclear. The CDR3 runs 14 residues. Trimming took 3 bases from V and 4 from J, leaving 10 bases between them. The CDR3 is CASSFGRRNQPQHF. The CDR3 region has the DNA TGTGCCAGCAGTTTTGGGCGACGAAATCAGCCCCAGCATTTT.

The CDR3: CASSSGIRGNTDTQYF. CDR3 nucleotide sequence: TGTGCCAGCAGCTCGGGAATAAGGGGGAACACAGATACGCAGTATTTT. The chain employs TRBV7-9 and TRBJ2-3; TRBD1 is a possible D gene (6 bases). The CDR3 is made up of 16 amino acids. CDR1 is SEHNR and CDR2 is FQNEAQ in the germline V gene (reference sequence). Trimming removed 4 bases at V and 2 bases at J, with 16 bases between.

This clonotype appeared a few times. DNA of the CDR3: TGCAGTGCTAGAGAGGATTTGACTAGCGGGAGCGAGCAGTACTTC. This gives the protein CSAREDLTSGSEQYF. The V and J genes are TRBV20-1 and TRBJ2-7; 12 nucleotides align to TRBD2. Germline loops: CDR1 DFQATT, CDR2 SNEGSKA (reference sequence). CDR3 length: 15 amino acids. V gave up 0 bases and J gave up 6 bases; unmatched junction bases: 6.